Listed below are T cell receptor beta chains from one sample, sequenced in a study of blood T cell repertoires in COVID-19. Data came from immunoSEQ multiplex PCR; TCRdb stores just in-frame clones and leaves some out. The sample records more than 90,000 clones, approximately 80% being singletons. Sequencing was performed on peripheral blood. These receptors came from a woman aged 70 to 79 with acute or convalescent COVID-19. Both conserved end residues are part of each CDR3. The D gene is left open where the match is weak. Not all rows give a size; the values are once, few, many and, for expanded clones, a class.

CSVDIGGSGRDTQYF	TGCAGCGTTGATATCGGCGGGAGCGGAAGAGATACGCAGTATTTT	once	TRBJ2-3	TRBV29-1	TRBD2
CASSFPGQAQSEQYF	TGTGCCAGCAGCTTTCCGGGACAGGCTCAAAGCGAGCAGTACTTC	.	TRBJ2-7	TRBV7-2	TRBD1
CASSSIGQGLDNEQFF	TGTGCCAGCAGTTCAATCGGACAGGGGCTGGACAATGAGCAGTTCTTC	.	TRBJ2-1	TRBV28	TRBD1
CATSDSSVSTGELFF	TGTGCCACCAGTGATTCGAGCGTGAGTACCGGGGAGCTGTTTTTT	once	TRBJ2-2	TRBV24-1	.
CAIDGGEGNYGYTF	TGTGCCATCGACGGGGGAGAGGGTAACTATGGCTACACCTTC	few	TRBJ1-2	TRBV28	.
CASTPPGTRSYEQYF	TGCGCCAGCACCCCCCCGGGAACGAGGTCCTACGAGCAGTACTTC	.	TRBJ2-7	TRBV10-2	.
CASSREGYRGSDYGYTF	TGTGCCAGCAGCCGTGAGGGGTACAGGGGCTCCGACTATGGCTACACCTTC	.	TRBJ1-2	TRBV5-4	TRBD1
CASSYSGGTGELFF	TGTGCCAGCAGTTACTCGGGGGGCACCGGGGAGCTGTTTTTT	once	TRBJ2-2	TRBV6-5	.
CASSAPEDSYSNQPQHF	TGTGCCAGCAGCGCCCCAGAGGACAGCTATAGCAATCAGCCCCAGCATTTT	few	TRBJ1-5	TRBV7-2	.
CASLPGVDTGELFF	TGTGCCAGTCTTCCAGGGGTGGACACCGGGGAGCTGTTTTTT	.	TRBJ2-2	TRBV19	.
CATQSSGGGGYTF	TGTGCCACCCAAAGCAGCGGGGGTGGTGGCTACACCTTC	.	TRBJ1-2	TRBV6-5	.
CASSREDRGNYGYTF	TGTGCCAGCAGCCGAGAGGACAGGGGAAACTATGGCTACACCTTC	.	TRBJ1-2	TRBV3-1/TRBV3-2	TRBD1
CASSEYGQALYGYTF	TGTGCCAGCAGTGAATACGGACAGGCCCTTTATGGCTACACCTTC	.	TRBJ1-2	TRBV6-1	TRBD1
CSAKEGREAFF	TGCAGTGCTAAGGAGGGAAGGGAAGCTTTCTTT	.	TRBJ1-1	TRBV20-1	.
CASSLGVAGAEQFF	TGTGCCAGCAGCTTAGGGGTTGCGGGAGCTGAGCAGTTCTTC	.	TRBJ2-1	TRBV7-9	TRBD2
CASRQDRVQPQHF	TGTGCCAGCAGGCAAGACAGGGTCCAGCCCCAGCATTTT	.	TRBJ1-5	TRBV28	TRBD1
CARRGQGASYNEQFF	TGTGCCAGAAGGGGGCAGGGGGCTTCCTACAATGAGCAGTTCTTC	once	TRBJ2-1	TRBV2	TRBD1
CASSLGTSGHNEQFF	TGTGCCAGCTCACTTGGGACTAGCGGTCACAATGAGCAGTTCTTC	.	TRBJ2-1	TRBV18	TRBD2
CASSLGPAQGGGLYEQYF	TGCGCCAGCAGCTTGGGGCCCGCTCAAGGCGGGGGACTCTACGAGCAGTACTTC	.	TRBJ2-7	TRBV5-1	TRBD2
CAIQAKGPVNTEAFF	TGTGCCATACAGGCGAAAGGTCCGGTGAACACTGAAGCTTTCTTT	.	TRBJ1-1	TRBV21-1	.
CASSQGVAATGELFF	TGTGCCAGCAGCCAAGGGGTAGCTGCGACCGGGGAGCTGTTTTTT	.	TRBJ2-2	TRBV3-1/TRBV3-2	.
CASSSGGANEKLFF	TGTGCCAGTAGTAGCGGGGGAGCTAATGAAAAACTGTTTTTT	.	TRBJ1-4	TRBV19	.
CATSVGGRGYNEQFF	TGTGCCACCAGTGTAGGGGGACGGGGTTACAATGAGCAGTTCTTC	.	TRBJ2-1	TRBV24-1	.
CASSPTGTPNTGELFF	TGTGCCAGCAGCCCCACCGGGACACCGAACACCGGGGAGCTGTTTTTT	once	TRBJ2-2	TRBV7-6	.
CASSAFNLDRGDHGYTF	TGTGCCAGCAGTGCCTTTAACCTAGACAGGGGGGACCATGGCTACACCTTC	.	TRBJ1-2	TRBV6-1	TRBD1
CASGLVQWAAGGGYTF	TGTGCTAGTGGTTTGGTACAATGGGCCGCGGGTGGGGGCTACACCTTC	.	TRBJ1-2	TRBV12-5	.
CASSLGGGTVYEQYF	TGTGCCAGCAGCTTAGGAGGGGGCACGGTCTACGAGCAGTACTTC	.	TRBJ2-7	TRBV7-9	TRBD1
CASSLGLAGYTGELFF	TGTGCCAGCAGCTTGGGACTAGCGGGGTACACCGGGGAGCTGTTTTTT	.	TRBJ2-2	TRBV11-3	TRBD2
CASSAPGVNTQYF	TGTGCCAGCAGCGCCCCAGGGGTGAATACGCAGTATTTT	once	TRBJ2-3	TRBV9	.
CSARGQQETQYF	TGCAGCGCCAGAGGTCAGCAAGAGACCCAGTACTTC	.	TRBJ2-5	TRBV29-1	.
CASSFSGQRTTQYF	TGTGCCAGTAGTTTCTCGGGACAGAGAACCACGCAGTATTTT	.	TRBJ2-3	TRBV19	TRBD1
CASTNSLNTEAFF	TGTGCCAGCACGAACTCCTTGAACACTGAAGCTTTCTTT	.	TRBJ1-1	TRBV6-5	.
CASSSTGDWANVLTF	TGTGCCAGCAGTTCTACAGGGGACTGGGCCAACGTCCTGACTTTC	.	TRBJ2-6	TRBV28	.
CASSEGQPNSPLHF	TGTGCCAGCAGTGAAGGGCAACCAAATTCACCCCTCCACTTT	.	TRBJ1-6	TRBV6-1	.
CASSSLRGGNEQFF	TGTGCCAGCAGCTCCCTTAGGGGGGGGAATGAGCAGTTCTTC	.	TRBJ2-1	TRBV7-8	.
CASSVLSGGGSPLHF	TGTGCCAGCAGCGTCCTGTCAGGGGGAGGTTCACCCCTCCACTTT	.	TRBJ1-6	TRBV9	TRBD1
CASSYKDRPVNYGYTF	TGTGCCAGCAGCTACAAAGACAGGCCTGTAAACTATGGCTACACCTTC	.	TRBJ1-2	TRBV5-6	.
CASSQGDRGHGYTF	TGTGCCAGCAGCCAAGGGGATAGGGGGCATGGCTACACCTTC	.	TRBJ1-2	TRBV4-2	TRBD1
CASSIDPRRTSTETSSYNEQFF	TGTGCCAGTAGTATAGATCCCCGCCGGACTAGCACCGAAACCAGCTCCTACAATGAGCAGTTCTTC	.	TRBJ2-1	TRBV19	TRBD2
CASSAMGQSGNTIYF	TGCGCCAGCAGCGCAATGGGACAATCCGGAAACACCATATATTTT	.	TRBJ1-3	TRBV5-1	.
CATSDRKTGATEAFF	TGTGCCACCAGTGACCGTAAAACAGGGGCCACTGAAGCTTTCTTT	.	TRBJ1-1	TRBV24-1	TRBD1
CASSSGKQGGNSPLHF	TGTGCCAGCAGCTCCGGGAAACAGGGTGGAAATTCACCCCTCCACTTT	.	TRBJ1-6	TRBV5-4	.
CASSQDEETQYF	TGCGCCAGCAGCCAAGACGAAGAGACCCAGTACTTC	.	TRBJ2-5	TRBV4-1	.
CASSRTTGAGNEQFF	TGTGCCAGCAGCCGGACGACAGGGGCGGGGAATGAGCAGTTCTTC	.	TRBJ2-1	TRBV3-1/TRBV3-2	TRBD1
CASSQAGQATDTQYF	TGTGCCAGCAGCCAAGCCGGACAGGCCACAGATACGCAGTATTTT	once	TRBJ2-3	TRBV3-1/TRBV3-2	TRBD1
CASTFRRTSASYNEQFF	TGTGCCAGCACCTTTAGAAGGACTAGCGCATCCTACAATGAGCAGTTCTTC	.	TRBJ2-1	TRBV21-1	.
CASSPDSNYGYTF	TGTGCCAGCAGCCCGGACAGTAACTATGGCTACACCTTC	.	TRBJ1-2	TRBV12-3/TRBV12-4	.
CAISADRGGQPQHF	TGTGCCATCAGTGCGGACAGGGGCGGGCAGCCCCAGCATTTT	.	TRBJ1-5	TRBV10-3	TRBD1
CASSGGFGANVLTF	TGTGCCAGCTCAGGGGGCTTTGGGGCCAACGTCCTGACTTTC	.	TRBJ2-6	TRBV7-3	TRBD1
CAWVGSRDRARGETQYF	TGTGCCTGGGTGGGGTCGAGGGACAGGGCAAGAGGGGAGACCCAGTACTTC	.	TRBJ2-5	TRBV30	TRBD1
CASSPTGAGSGNTIYF	TGTGCCAGCAGCCCCACAGGGGCTGGGTCTGGAAACACCATATATTTT	.	TRBJ1-3	TRBV7-3	TRBD1
CASSLARQGDGYTF	TGTGCCAGCAGCTTAGCACGACAGGGAGATGGCTACACCTTC	.	TRBJ1-2	TRBV7-8	TRBD1
CASSLGFYEQYF	TGTGCCAGCAGTCTAGGCTTCTACGAGCAGTACTTC	once	TRBJ2-7	TRBV28	.
CATLEDSSYNSPLHF	TGTGCCACCCTCGAGGACAGCTCCTATAATTCACCCCTCCACTTT	.	TRBJ1-6	TRBV25-1	.
CASSPRSGGRSEAFF	TGTGCCAGCAGTCCCCGGTCCGGAGGAAGGTCTGAAGCTTTCTTT	.	TRBJ1-1	TRBV6-5	.
CASSTQGGGQTEAFF	TGTGCCAGTAGTACCCAGGGAGGCGGGCAAACTGAAGCTTTCTTT	.	TRBJ1-1	TRBV19	.
CASRQSGGPTGELFF	TGTGCCAGCAGACAGAGCGGGGGGCCCACCGGGGAGCTGTTTTTT	.	TRBJ2-2	TRBV5-4	TRBD2